The 17 T cell receptor beta chains listed next were all sequenced from one sample in a study of cytomegalovirus exposure and HLA in healthy donors. TCRdb's table, derived via immunoSEQ multiplex PCR, lists solely in-frame clones and lacks some. Among about 150,000 clones, around 90% were seen once, and the ten largest hold about 3.5%. The material sequenced was PBMCs. The receptors originated from a woman between 18 and 29 years old in good health and CMV-seropositive.

V gene TRBV5-1 combines with J gene TRBJ2-1; D gene ambiguous. V was trimmed by 1 base and J by 0 bases, leaving 8 bases between them. This CDR3 has 15 amino acids. The germline V gene has CDR1 SGHRS and CDR2 YFSETQ. CDR3 coding DNA: TGCGCCAGCAGCTTGCCTCTAGACTCCTACAATGAGCAGTTCTTC. Protein: CASSLPLDSYNEQFF.

The chain is built from TRBV5-1 and TRBJ2-7; 9 nucleotides align to TRBD1. Unmatched junction bases numbered 6, after V lost 4 bases and J lost 1 base. This CDR3 has 15 residues. CDR1 and CDR2 (germline): SGHRS, YFSETQ. The CDR3: CASSPGQGVSYEQYF. The CDR3 DNA sequence: TGCGCCAGCAGCCCGGGACAGGGAGTATCCTACGAGCAGTACTTC.

This chain connects TRBV28 to TRBJ1-3; D is undetermined. Germline CDR1 is MDHEN and CDR2 is SYDVKM. The CDR3 has 14 amino acids. Trimming took off 3 bases at V and 0 bases at J, with 6 bases between the two ends. The CDR3 nucleotides read TGTGCCAGCAGTTTTAGCAGCTCTGGAAACACCATATATTTT. Its translation: CASSFSSSGNTIYF.

The table lists this clone with a few counts. The rearrangement uses TRBV5-1 and TRBJ1-1, with D unclear. Germline assignment: CDR1 SGHRS and CDR2 YFSETQ. This CDR3 region has 13 residues. Trimming pared 6 bases from V and 4 bases from J, leaving 13 bases between. The chain's CDR3 is CASTPGVGTEAFF. Written as DNA, the CDR3 is TGCGCCAGCACTCCCGGGGTGGGCACTGAAGCTTTCTTT.

The table lists this clone with a few counts. The chain is built from TRBV5-1 and TRBJ2-2; TRBD1 might be the D (6 bases). Trimming took 2 bases from V and 4 from J, leaving 12 bases between them. Germline assignment: CDR1 SGHRS and CDR2 YFSETQ. The CDR3 has 15 amino acids. The DNA for the CDR3 is TGCGCCAGCAGCTTATTACAGGGTGGCACCGGGGAGCTGTTTTTT. This gives the protein CASSLLQGGTGELFF.

V and J are TRBV4-3 and TRBJ2-1; 7 bases are shared with TRBD1. Germline loops: CDR1 LGHNA, CDR2 YSLEER. The J segment lost 7 bases and the V segment lost 0 bases, leaving 9 bases of the junction unmatched. The CDR3 has 16 residues. The CDR3: CASSQDPRQGSNEQFF. CDR3 nucleotides: TGCGCCAGCAGCCAAGACCCGCGACAGGGCTCAAATGAGCAGTTCTTC.

This clone was seen only once. J is TRBJ2-2 and V is TRBV12-1; whether TRBD2, the table's D call, matches the DNA was not checked. TRBV12-1 is a pseudogene locus. The CDR3 totals 18 residues. The CDR3 is CASSFFSGLAGGTGELFF. The CDR3 nucleotides are TGTGCCAGCAGCTTTTTTTCAGGACTAGCGGGAGGGACCGGGGAGCTGTTTTTT.

The V call is TRBV6-5, the J call TRBJ2-7, with a tentative D call TRBD1 (6 bases). The germline CDR1 and CDR2 sequences are MNHEY and SVGAGI. V was shortened by 7 bases and J by 5 bases, with 9 bases between the two germline ends. CDR3 length: 11 amino acids. The chain's CDR3 is CASKNRDEQYF. CDR3 nucleotides: TGTGCCAGCAAGAACAGGGACGAGCAGTACTTC.

This chain connects TRBV30 to TRBJ2-3; D might be TRBD1 (8 bases). CDR3 length: 17 amino acids. Trimming took off 0 bases at V and 6 bases at J, with 22 bases between the two ends. In germline, CDR1 is GTSNPN, CDR2 SVGIG (reference sequence). The CDR3: CAWSVRPPGQGGDTQYF. For the CDR3, the DNA is TGTGCCTGGAGTGTCCGTCCGCCCGGACAGGGAGGGGATACGCAGTATTTT.

With regard to this clone: Other DNA sequences in the same sample also yield this CDR3. The genes are TRBV30 and TRBJ1-5; D is perhaps TRBD1 (5 bases). Trimming removed 0 bases at V and 4 bases at J, with 7 bases between. In germline, CDR1 is GTSNPN, CDR2 SVGIG (reference sequence). The CDR3 runs 13 residues. CDR3 bases: TGTGCCTGGAGTGTGGGGGGAAATCAGCCCCAGCATTTT. It yields the protein CAWSVGGNQPQHF.

A remark on this clone: Mismatch with germline at one junction end may stem from a read error. The chain couples TRBV7-7 to TRBJ2-3, with 9 bases aligning to TRBD2. The CDR3 consists of 16 residues. Germline values: CDR1 SSHAT, CDR2 FNYEAQ (reference sequence). The CDR3 loop is CASSLGSGGASDTQYF. DNA of the CDR3: TGTGCTAGCAGCTTAGGTAGCGGGGGAGCATCGGATACGCAGTATTTT.

The chain is built from TRBV30 and TRBJ2-7; D perhaps matches TRBD2 (6 bases). Germline loops: CDR1 GTSNPN, CDR2 SVGIG (reference sequence). The length of the CDR3 is 14 residues. Trimming removed 3 bases at V and 0 bases at J, with 12 bases between. As DNA, the CDR3 is TGTGCCTGGAGGGATAGCGGCAACTCCTACGAGCAGTACTTC. Translation gives CAWRDSGNSYEQYF.

The CDR3 nucleotides read TGTGCCATCAGTGAGACGGACAGGAGTACCTACAATGAGCAGTTCTTC. Translating gives CAISETDRSTYNEQFF. The chain recombines TRBV10-3 with TRBJ2-1; 7 bases fit TRBD1. Germline CDR1 reads ENHRY; CDR2 reads SYGVKD. CDR3 length: 16 amino acids. V dropped 2 bases and J dropped 2; count of bases not matched to a gene: 6.

The gene calls are TRBV5-1 and TRBJ2-1, with 11 nucleotides matching TRBD2. CDR1 and CDR2 (germline): SGHRS, YFSETQ. Trimming removed 6 bases from V and 0 bases from J; junction bases left unmatched: 14. CDR3 length: 19 amino acids. The CDR3 DNA reads TGCGCCAGCACCCACGGACTAGCGGGCCTGCTTACCTCCTACAATGAGCAGTTCTTC. Translating it yields CASTHGLAGLLTSYNEQFF.

The chain recombines TRBV19 with TRBJ1-2; 9 bases align to TRBD1. This CDR3 is 14 amino acids long. V gave up 5 bases and J gave up 8 bases; unmatched junction bases: 9. CDR1 and CDR2 (germline): LNHDA, SQIVND (reference sequence). The CDR3 region has the DNA TGTGCCAGTAGTCTCTTCACCGGGACAGGGGGCTACACCTTC. Protein: CASSLFTGTGGYTF.

This chain uses TRBV5-1 with TRBJ2-7, with TRBD2 identical over 10 bases. Germline CDR1 reads SGHRS; CDR2 reads YFSETQ. V dropped 7 bases and J dropped 0; count of bases not matched to a gene: 4. The CDR3 contains 14 residues. CDR3 loop: CASGPSGSSYEQYF. Here the CDR3 DNA reads TGCGCCAGCGGTCCTAGCGGGAGCTCCTACGAGCAGTACTTC.

This clone showed up just once. The gene calls are TRBV4-1 and TRBJ1-4; 8 bases are shared with TRBD1. After removal of 2 bases from V and 3 bases from J, the junction contained 5 bases not matched to a gene. Germline V CDR1 and CDR2: MGHRA, YSYEKL. This CDR3 region has 16 residues. CDR3: CASSQRLTGANEKLFF. The CDR3 bases are TGCGCCAGCAGCCAACGGTTGACAGGGGCTAATGAAAAACTGTTTTTT.